Each of the 22 T cell receptor beta chains below was sequenced from the same sample in a study of shared clonotypes between healthy human individuals. The naive CD8 fraction comprised CD45RO-negative cells positively selected for CCR7 and excluded terminally differentiated effector memory CD45RA+ cells. Produced via immunoSEQ multiplex PCR; TCRdb's table is partial and in-frame only. Among about 2.1 million clones, 93% were seen once, and the ten largest hold over 1.5%. The sequencing input was naive CD8+ T cells from PBMCs. These receptors were obtained from a man younger than 35 in good health. Some clones in this sample may be carry-over from other donors' samples.

CDR3 sequence (DNA): TGTGCCAGTAGAGGGGGACTAGCGGGCGGATACGAGCAGTACTTC. Protein: CASRGGLAGGYEQYF. V is TRBV19 and J is TRBJ2-7; 12 bases agree with TRBD2. V trimming: 6 bases; J trimming: 4 bases; junction bases outside the gene matches: 7. Germline assignment: CDR1 LNHDA and CDR2 SQIVND (reference sequence). The CDR3 covers 15 residues.

Comment on this clone: The sample contains more than one DNA sequence encoding this CDR3. This sequence joins TRBV27 and TRBJ2-1; D is undetermined. Germline CDR1 is MNHEY and CDR2 is SMNVEV (reference sequence). The CDR3 is 13 residues long. Trimming left V 3 bases short and J 4 bases short, with 7 bases between. In DNA form, the CDR3 reads TGTGCCAGCAGTTTTGGACCATACAATGAGCAGTTCTTC. It yields the protein CASSFGPYNEQFF.

The gene calls are TRBV15 and TRBJ1-2, with D perhaps TRBD1 (6 bases). Per germline, CDR1 LNHNV and CDR2 YYDKDF (reference sequence). The length of the CDR3 is 16 residues. V lost 3 bases and J 0 bases, leaving 14 bases between the germline ends. CDR3 sequence (DNA): TGTGCCACCAGCAGGTGGGGGGGCAAAACTAACTATGGCTACACCTTC. This translates into CATSRWGGKTNYGYTF.

The rearrangement uses TRBV10-3 and TRBJ2-1; D assignment may be TRBD1 or TRBD2 (5 bases each). The germline V gene encodes CDR1 ENHRY and CDR2 SYGVKD. Deletions cut 0 bases from V and 8 bases from J, with 8 bases between. This CDR3 has 13 amino acids. Here the CDR3 reads CAISESRGDEQFF. In DNA, the CDR3 is TGTGCCATCAGTGAGTCCCGGGGCGATGAGCAGTTCTTC.

This clone was recorded once. V is TRBV7-9 and J is TRBJ2-7, with 11 bases lining up with TRBD2. Losses at the gene ends were 5 bases for V and 0 bases for J; bases not matched to a gene: 9. Germline values: CDR1 SEHNR, CDR2 FQNEAQ (reference sequence). The CDR3 is 17 amino acids. CDR3 nucleotide sequence: TGTGCCAGCAGCCAGAGACTAGCGGGACTTTACTCCTACGAGCAGTACTTC. Amino acids: CASSQRLAGLYSYEQYF.

The table lists this clone with a few counts. V is TRBV2 and J is TRBJ1-5; 7 bases are a match to TRBD1. The CDR3 extends over 15 amino acids. With V trimmed by 5 bases and J by 3 bases, 7 bases remained unmatched. CDR1 is SNHLY and CDR2 is FYNNEI in the germline V gene. In nucleotides, the CDR3 is TGTGCCAGCAGTACCCGGGACAGTGTCAATCAGCCCCAGCATTTT. Translated, it gives CASSTRDSVNQPQHF.

V and J are TRBV5-1 and TRBJ2-7; D gene ambiguous. Germline CDR1 SGHRS, CDR2 YFSETQ. This CDR3 is built from 13 residues. Trimming left V 0 bases short and J 2 bases short, with 6 bases between. The CDR3 reads CASSLEVTYEQYF. Written as DNA, the CDR3 is TGCGCCAGCAGCTTGGAGGTGACCTACGAGCAGTACTTC.

The V gene is TRBV9, the J gene TRBJ2-5; 9 bases match TRBD2. The trim removed 4 bases at V and 5 bases at J, leaving 9 bases unmatched. CDR3 size: 15 residues. CDR1 is SGDLS and CDR2 is YYNGEE in the germline V gene. The chain's CDR3 is CASSPMAGGRETQYF. The CDR3 DNA is TGTGCCAGCAGCCCAATGGCGGGAGGGCGGGAGACCCAGTACTTC.

The V and J genes are TRBV6-6 and TRBJ2-2, with 7 positions matching TRBD2. The CDR3 contains 16 residues. V was pared by 2 bases and J by 7 bases, with 10 bases of the junction left unmatched. Germline lookup yields CDR1 MNHNY and CDR2 SVGAGI (reference sequence). The CDR3 DNA reads TGTGCCAGCAGTTACGGATTTCGGGGGAGGGGCGGGGAGCTGTTTTTT. It yields the protein CASSYGFRGRGGELFF.

This chain links TRBV25-1 with TRBJ2-5; the D is unclear. Germline CDR1 and CDR2: MGHDK and SYGVNS. Trimming cost V 3 bases and J 2 bases, with 10 bases left between them. This CDR3 comprises 14 residues. For the CDR3, the DNA is TGTGCCAGCAGTGACCCCCCCCGACAAGAGACCCAGTACTTC. As protein: CASSDPPRQETQYF.

The chain couples TRBV28 to TRBJ2-1; 11 nucleotides agree with TRBD1. Germline loops: CDR1 MDHEN, CDR2 SYDVKM. This CDR3 contains 14 residues. Trimming at V came to 7 bases and at J to 5 bases, leaving 4 bases not matched to a gene. CDR3 nucleotide sequence: TGTGCCAGCACCCGGGACAGGGGGGACAATGAGCAGTTCTTC. This gives the protein CASTRDRGDNEQFF.

The V gene is TRBV11-3, the J gene TRBJ2-1; 8 positions agree with TRBD2. Trimming removed 1 base from V and 8 bases from J; junction bases left unmatched: 7. The CDR3 is 15 residues long. Germline V gene sequence: CDR1 SGHNT, CDR2 YENEEA. In DNA form, the CDR3 reads TGTGCCAGCAGCTTAGCGGGAGGGCCCATTTATGAGCAGTTCTTC. This encodes CASSLAGGPIYEQFF.

This chain links TRBV2 with TRBJ2-5, with 8 nucleotides matching TRBD1. J lost 4 bases, V lost 6 bases, and 10 bases had no gene match. Germline V gene data show CDR1 as SNHLY and CDR2 as FYNNEI. This CDR3 is 15 amino acids long. The DNA for the CDR3 is TGTGCCAGCAGACCCACACAGGGGGTACGAGAGACCCAGTACTTC. This sequence encodes CASRPTQGVRETQYF.

The gene calls are TRBV5-8 and TRBJ2-1, with D uncertain. CDR1 and CDR2 from the germline V gene are SGHTS and YDEGEE. The V gene lost 5 bases and the J gene lost 10 bases, with 7 bases spanning the gap. CDR3 length: 10 residues. In DNA, the CDR3 is TGTGCCAGCAGAACTGCCGAGCAGTTCTTC. As protein: CASRTAEQFF. The full variable domain, with the rest looked up from reference TRBV5-8 and TRBJ2-1, is EAGVTQSPTHLIKTRGQQATLRCSPISGHTSVYWYQQALGLGLQFLLWYDEGEERNRGNFPPRFSGRQFPNYSSELNVNALELEDSALYLCASRTAEQFFGPGTRLTVL.

The chain combines TRBV6-4 with TRBJ1-1; TRBD1 might be the D (6 bases). Germline CDR1 MRHNA, CDR2 SNTAGT. The CDR3 covers 15 residues. V was cut by 0 bases and J by 3 bases, with 11 bases left in between. In nucleotides, the CDR3 is TGTGCCAGCAGTGACTCAGGGGGAGGGTACACTGAAGCTTTCTTT. It encodes CASSDSGGGYTEAFF.

The gene calls are TRBV10-3 and TRBJ2-6; unclear D gene. V lost 0 bases and J 0 bases, leaving 3 bases between the germline ends. The germline CDR1 and CDR2 sequences are ENHRY and SYGVKD. This CDR3 region has 15 residues. CDR3 DNA sequence: TGTGCCATCAGTGAGTCGGACTCTGGGGCCAACGTCCTGACTTTC. It yields the protein CAISESDSGANVLTF.

The rearrangement uses TRBV4-1 and TRBJ1-4, with 7 bases lining up with TRBD1. Germline V gene sequence: CDR1 MGHRA, CDR2 YSYEKL. CDR3 length equals 16 residues. Trimming took 1 base from V and 7 from J; bases not matched to a gene: 9. The CDR3 is CASSQALRGPGEKLFF. CDR3 in DNA: TGCGCCAGCAGCCAAGCTCTTAGGGGGCCGGGTGAAAAACTGTTTTTT.

The chain uses TRBV9 and TRBJ1-2; no reliable D call. The CDR3 sequence is 14 residues long. Trimming left V 0 bases short and J 2 bases short, with 8 bases between. Germline assignment: CDR1 SGDLS and CDR2 YYNGEE. The chain's CDR3 is CASSVAVGNYGYTF. As DNA, the CDR3 is TGTGCCAGCAGCGTAGCTGTCGGCAACTATGGCTACACCTTC.

The chain couples TRBV7-9 to TRBJ1-4, with TRBD1 matching 10 bases. Germline V gene data show CDR1 as SEHNR and CDR2 as FQNEAQ (reference sequence). The CDR3 is 15 amino acids. V lost 2 bases to trimming and J lost 8 bases; unmatched junction nucleotides: 5. This CDR3 reads CASSLFDRGREKLFF. As DNA, the CDR3 is TGTGCCAGCAGCTTATTTGACAGGGGGCGAGAAAAACTGTTTTTT.

The rearrangement joins TRBV11-3 to TRBJ1-1, with 8 bases aligning to TRBD1. Germline V gene data show CDR1 as SGHNT and CDR2 as YENEEA. This CDR3 spans 19 amino acids. Losses at the gene ends were 5 bases for V and 0 bases for J; bases not matched to a gene: 17. CDR3 sequence: CASSQTSPWTGTLNTEAFF. The CDR3 DNA reads TGTGCCAGCAGCCAGACGAGCCCTTGGACAGGGACTTTGAACACTGAAGCTTTCTTT.

This chain links TRBV7-6 with TRBJ2-5; the match to TRBD2 covers 14 bases. Germline CDR1 reads SGHVS; CDR2 reads FNYEAQ. The CDR3 has 16 residues. Germline trimming cut 5 bases from V and 5 bases from J; bases unmatched to any gene: 7. CDR3 amino acids: CASSPGTSGSWETQYF. The CDR3 DNA is TGTGCCAGCAGCCCCGGGACTAGCGGGAGTTGGGAGACCCAGTACTTC.

As concerns this clone: The identical CDR3 is also encoded by other nucleotide sequences in the sample. The chain uses TRBV7-9 and TRBJ2-1, with D unresolved. Trimming removed 5 bases at V and 3 bases at J, with 8 bases between. This CDR3 is 13 amino acids long. The V gene's germline CDR1 is SEHNR and CDR2 FQNEAQ (reference sequence). CDR3 residues: CASSLENYNEQFF. The CDR3, as DNA: TGTGCCAGCAGCCTAGAGAACTACAATGAGCAGTTCTTC.